A selection of T cell receptor beta chains follows, all from one sample in a study of T-cell memory formation after mild COVID-19. In TCRdb, the 5' RACE reads were re-called with MiXCR into one record per CDR3 protein. The sample yields 250,000 to 300,000 distinct CDR3 sequences, about 16% seen once. Sequenced material: PBMCs or a T cell subset sorted from them (not recorded which). Every receptor here comes from a man aged 18-30 years who had mild COVID-19 (a few samples of this study predate the infection). Cell type and time point are not known. Each CDR3 is given with its conserved first and last residue. D genes are given only for firm matches. Clone size is not always given. Where it is, it says once, few, many or a class for expanded clones.

j_gene | abundance | d_gene | v_gene | CDR3nt | CDR3aa
TRBJ2-2 | few | NA | TRBV21-1 | TGTGCCAGCAGCCCCGTGGAAGGCAGGCGAAGTGGACGGACCGGGGAGCTGTTTTTT | CASSPVEGRRSGRTGELFF
TRBJ1-1 | NA | NA | TRBV28 | TGTGCCAGCCTATCCTCGGGCACTGAAGCTTTCTTT | CASLSSGTEAFF
TRBJ2-5 | few | NA | TRBV20-1 | TGCAGTGCTAGTGACGGAAACCAAGAGACCCAGTACTTC | CSASDGNQETQYF
TRBJ1-2 | few | NA | TRBV6-5 | TGTGCCAGCAGTTACTCGAGGGGCCACTATGGCTACACCTTC | CASSYSRGHYGYTF
TRBJ1-1 | few | NA | TRBV30 | TGTGCCTGGAGTAGGGGGTGGAGGGCTGAAGCTTTCTTT | CAWSRGWRAEAFF
TRBJ1-5 | few | TRBD1 | TRBV7-8 | TGTGCCAGCAGCCCGACAGGGGGCTGGGGTCAGCCCCAGCATTTT | CASSPTGGWGQPQHF
TRBJ1-1 | few | NA | TRBV4-3 | TGCGCCAGCAGCCAAGATCTTGCAGGGGCGAACACTGAAGCTTTCTTT | CASSQDLAGANTEAFF
TRBJ2-2 | NA | TRBD1 | TRBV24-1 | TGTGCCACCAGTGATCCCGAGACAGGGGGTACCGGGGAGCTGTTTTTT | CATSDPETGGTGELFF
TRBJ2-7 | NA | TRBD2 | TRBV5-1 | TGCGCCAGCAGCTTGCTAGCGGGACCTTACGAGCAGTACTTC | CASSLLAGPYEQYF
TRBJ2-2 | NA | NA | TRBV29-1 | TGCAGCGTTAAGGATGGGAACACCGGGGAGCTGTTTTTT | CSVKDGNTGELFF
TRBJ1-6 | few | NA | TRBV6-5 | TGTGCCAGCGCCCGACGCGGGGGCGCCGGGAATTCACCCCTCCACTTT | CASARRGGAGNSPLHF